One and the same sample provided the 19 T cell receptor beta chains below, sequenced in a study of CXCR3-negative and CXCR3-positive naive CD8 T cells. Researchers prepared the TRB cDNA libraries using 5' RACE with UMI labels. Using the 5' RACE reads, TCRdb records one entry per CDR3 protein without DNA. The listing records 65,000 to 85,000 distinct CDR3 sequences. Material for sequencing was naive CXCR3- CD8+ T cells from blood. Documented subset: CD45RO-CCR7+CD27+CD95- naive CD8+ T cells lacking CXCR3 (TNR3-). Receptors were obtained from a human donor in good health. Some clones in this sample may be carry-over from other donors' samples.

The chain links TRBV3-1 to TRBJ1-1; checking the TCRdb D call of TRBD1 is not possible without DNA. The CDR3 extends over 15 amino acids. Germline CDR1 LGHDT, CDR2 YNNKEL (reference sequence). CDR3 in amino acids: CASRPVGGLYTEAFF.

V usage is TRBV29-1 and J usage is TRBJ2-7. CDR3 length equals 13 residues. The germline CDR1 and CDR2 sequences are SQVTM and ANQGSEA. The CDR3 spells CSVVATNSYEQYF.

This chain joins TRBV29-1 and TRBJ1-1. The CDR3 has 11 residues. Per the germline V gene, CDR1 is SQVTM and CDR2 is ANQGSEA. The CDR3 reads CSDERSSEAFF. Together with reference TRBV29-1 and TRBJ1-1, the CDR3 gives the full variable domain: SAVISQKPSRDICQRGTSLTIQCQVDSQVTMMFWYRQQPGQSLTLIATANQGSEATYESGFVIDKFPISRPNLTFSTLTVSNMSPEDSSIYLCSDERSSEAFFGQGTRLTVV.

The chain combines TRBV29-1 with TRBJ2-5; there is no DNA to check the TCRdb D call of TRBD1. This CDR3 comprises 14 residues. Germline V gene data show CDR1 as SQVTM and CDR2 as ANQGSEA. CDR3 sequence reads: CSVEGQAKIETQYF.

This CDR3 is CSASHRDRGRDGYTF. This chain connects TRBV20-1 to TRBJ1-2; as DNA is missing, the TRBD1 call by TCRdb cannot be tested. The CDR3 contains 15 residues. Germline loops: CDR1 DFQATT, CDR2 SNEGSKA (reference sequence).

V usage is TRBV6-2 or TRBV6-3 and J usage is TRBJ2-7; TCRdb proposes TRBD1, but this gene call is untestable without DNA. The CDR3 has 15 amino acids. From germline, CDR1 is MNHEY and CDR2 SVGEGT. The CDR3 sequence: CASYGPGTGAYEQYF.

The chain couples TRBV6-5 to TRBJ2-1; TCRdb gives TRBD2 as the D gene, but with no DNA this cannot be confirmed. Germline V CDR1 and CDR2: MNHEY, SVGAGI. This CDR3 has 15 amino acids. This CDR3 is CASSQSGGAYNEQFF.

This chain uses TRBV29-1 with TRBJ1-1. CDR1 and CDR2 (germline): SQVTM, ANQGSEA. The CDR3 spans 11 residues. The CDR3 protein is CSATLDTEAFF.

This chain connects TRBV4-3 to TRBJ1-4; TCRdb selects TRBD1, and the lack of DNA leaves this call unchecked. The germline V gene encodes CDR1 LGHNA and CDR2 YSLEER. This CDR3 contains 16 residues. The chain's CDR3 is CASSQERGQRNEKLFF.

This chain uses TRBV27 with TRBJ2-1. The CDR3 runs 13 residues. Germline CDR1 MNHEY, CDR2 SMNVEV (reference sequence). CDR3 in amino acids: CASSLSSYNEQFF.

The CDR3 loop reads CASSTRDRSSYEQYF. The rearrangement uses TRBV11-3 and TRBJ2-7; the D call of TRBD1 rests on TCRdb alone, since no DNA is present to check it. The CDR3 sequence is 15 residues long. The germline CDR1 and CDR2 sequences are SGHNT and YENEEA.

This chain uses TRBV21-1 with TRBJ2-2; the D gene TCRdb calls, TRBD1, cannot be checked with no DNA. TRBV21-1 constitutes a pseudogene. This CDR3 comprises 14 residues. The chain's CDR3 is CASSIPQDTGELFF.

The chain is built from TRBV3-1 and TRBJ2-7; there is no DNA to check the TCRdb D call of TRBD1. The CDR3 is 16 amino acids. Germline V CDR1 and CDR2: LGHDT, YNNKEL (reference sequence). This chain's CDR3 is CASSHAPGQGTYEQYF.

The chain joins TRBV29-1 to TRBJ2-7; TCRdb picks TRBD1, but there is no DNA to check that call. The CDR3 length is 15 residues. Germline loops: CDR1 SQVTM, CDR2 ANQGSEA. CDR3 amino acids: CSVEDQTGGENKQYF.

The chain couples TRBV28 to TRBJ2-2; TCRdb selects TRBD2, and the lack of DNA leaves this call unchecked. CDR3 length equals 17 residues. Germline loops: CDR1 MDHEN, CDR2 SYDVKM. The CDR3 sequence: CASSWGLAGAEAGELFF. The whole variable domain, remainder taken from reference TRBV28 and TRBJ2-2, is DVKVTQSSRYLVKRTGEKVFLECVQDMDHENMFWYRQDPGLGLRLIYFSYDVKMKEKGDIPEGYSVSREKKERFSLILESASTNQTSMYLCASSWGLAGAEAGELFFGEGSRLTVL.

V and J are TRBV7-9 and TRBJ1-4. CDR3 length: 15 residues. The V gene's germline CDR1 is SEHNR and CDR2 FQNEAQ (reference sequence). Here the CDR3 reads CASSAGTAANEKLFF.

The gene calls are TRBV27 and TRBJ2-4; TCRdb calls TRBD2, which cannot be checked without DNA. The germline CDR1 and CDR2 sequences are MNHEY and SMNVEV (reference sequence). The CDR3 contains 16 residues. The CDR3 loop reads CASSFSAAGAKNIQYF.

The V and J genes are TRBV19 and TRBJ2-1; the D call from TCRdb, TRBD2, cannot be confirmed without DNA. Germline CDR1 is LNHDA and CDR2 is SQIVND (reference sequence). The CDR3 runs 15 residues. CDR3 sequence: CASSIWLDSYNEQFF.

The chain is built from TRBV29-1 and TRBJ2-7; checking the TCRdb D call of TRBD1 is not possible without DNA. The CDR3 spans 13 residues. Germline values: CDR1 SQVTM, CDR2 ANQGSEA. The CDR3 here is CSVDAGAPGEQYF.